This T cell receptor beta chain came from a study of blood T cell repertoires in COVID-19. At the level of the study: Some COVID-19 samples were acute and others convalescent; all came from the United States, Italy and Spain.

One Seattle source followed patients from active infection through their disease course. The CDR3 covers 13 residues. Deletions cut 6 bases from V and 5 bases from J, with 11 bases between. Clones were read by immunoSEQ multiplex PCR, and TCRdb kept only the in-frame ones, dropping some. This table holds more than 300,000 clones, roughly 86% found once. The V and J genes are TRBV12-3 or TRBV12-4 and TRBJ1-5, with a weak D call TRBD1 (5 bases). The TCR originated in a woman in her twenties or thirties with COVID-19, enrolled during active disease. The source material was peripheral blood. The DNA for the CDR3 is TGTGCCAGCAGAAGACAGCCAGATCAGCCCCAGCATTTT. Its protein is CASRRQPDQPQHF.